A single sample is the source of the 20 T cell receptor beta chains below, sequenced in a study of OX40 agonist ivuxolimab in advanced cancers. The repertoire was sequenced with immunoSEQ multiplex PCR; TCRdb's copy has only in-frame clones and lacks some. The sample carries 45,000 to 60,000 clones, 80% to 95% recorded once. Sequenced material: CD4+ or CD8+ T cells sorted from blood, taken in a trial of the OX40 agonist ivuxolimab. Every receptor here comes from an adult with an advanced solid tumor such as melanoma, head and neck, liver or kidney cancer.

This clone was observed once. This chain uses TRBV6-1 with TRBJ2-1; D not resolved. The CDR3 extends over 12 amino acids. CDR1 MNHNS and CDR2 SASEGT come from the germline V gene. V lost 7 bases to trimming and J lost 2 bases, with 6 bases between them. The chain's CDR3 is CASTGPYNEQFF. CDR3 sequence (DNA): TGTGCCAGCACGGGCCCCTACAATGAGCAGTTCTTC.

The chain uses TRBV10-3 and TRBJ1-2, with unresolved D. This CDR3 contains 13 residues. CDR1 is ENHRY, CDR2 SYGVKD, per germline. V was clipped by 3 bases and J by 1 base, with 6 bases between them. The CDR3, as DNA: TGTGCCATCAGTGAAGAGAGTAACTATGGCTACACCTTC. This codes for CAISEESNYGYTF.

This sequence joins TRBV29-1 and TRBJ2-3; 9 positions agree with TRBD2. This CDR3 spans 15 amino acids. The J segment lost 3 bases and the V segment lost 1 base, leaving 5 bases of the junction unmatched. The germline V gene has CDR1 SQVTM and CDR2 ANQGSEA. The CDR3 region is CSVEGLAGYTDTQYF. The CDR3 DNA reads as TGCAGCGTTGAAGGGCTAGCGGGGTATACAGATACGCAGTATTTT.

The chain links TRBV27 to TRBJ2-7; the match to TRBD1 covers 8 bases. The CDR3 has 14 amino acids. J was trimmed by 6 bases and V by 6 bases; bases with no gene match: 10. Per germline, CDR1 MNHEY and CDR2 SMNVEV (reference sequence). The CDR3 nucleotides are TGTGCCAGCAGAAACCCCGGACAGGGCGCCGAGCAGTACTTC. Translation gives CASRNPGQGAEQYF.

The chain has TRBV6-6 and TRBJ1-5, with 8 bases fitting TRBD1. This CDR3 contains 15 residues. Germline trimming cut 1 base from V and 7 bases from J; bases unmatched to any gene: 6. Germline loops: CDR1 MNHNY, CDR2 SVGAGI (reference sequence). The CDR3, as DNA: TGTGCCAGCAGTTACTTAGGACAGGGAGGGCAGCCCCAGCATTTT. Its translation is CASSYLGQGGQPQHF.

V gene TRBV4-1 combines with J gene TRBJ2-5; D gene uncertain. Germline V gene lookup returns CDR1 MGHRA and CDR2 YSYEKL. The ends were cut back, 0 bases at V and 3 bases at J, with 8 bases in the middle. The CDR3 is 14 residues long. CDR3 protein: CASSQDITKETQYF. For the CDR3, the DNA is TGCGCCAGCAGCCAAGATATAACAAAAGAGACCCAGTACTTC.

V usage is TRBV6-5 and J usage is TRBJ2-3; no reliable D call. This CDR3 has 11 amino acids. The germline gives CDR1 MNHEY, CDR2 SVGAGI. Between the trimmed V and J ends, which lost 2 bases and 14 bases, there was a span of 11 bases. CDR3 loop: CASSYLGRPYF. The DNA for the CDR3 is TGTGCCAGCAGTTACCTAGGACGACCGTATTTT.

CDR3 DNA: TGTGCCAGCAGTGACCCGACAAGAAGGGGCTCGTATGGCTACACCTTC. Translation: CASSDPTRRGSYGYTF. The gene calls are TRBV6-1 and TRBJ1-2; TRBD1 might be the D (5 bases). The germline V gene encodes CDR1 MNHNS and CDR2 SASEGT. The V end was cut by 3 bases, the J end by 5 bases, with 19 bases between. The CDR3 is 16 residues long.

This clone has a handful of counts. This chain links TRBV18 with TRBJ2-3; 8 bases agree with TRBD1. The CDR3 contains 14 residues. V gave up 3 bases and J gave up 6 bases; unmatched junction bases: 5. Germline CDR1 and CDR2: KGHSH and LQKENI. The CDR3 here is CASSPGTGYDTQYF. The CDR3 DNA sequence: TGTGCCAGCTCACCCGGGACAGGCTACGATACGCAGTATTTT.

This clone has only a few counts. The chain carries TRBV5-1 and TRBJ2-3, with 13 bases identical to TRBD2. The germline CDR1 and CDR2 sequences are SGHRS and YFSETQ. This CDR3 contains 15 residues. V lost 5 bases to trimming and J lost 7 bases; unmatched junction nucleotides: 7. The CDR3 region has the DNA TGCGCCAGCAGAAAACTAGCGGGGGGGATGAATACGCAGTATTTT. Its translation: CASRKLAGGMNTQYF.

The chain combines TRBV5-1 with TRBJ2-3, with 7 bases lining up with TRBD1. This CDR3 contains 14 residues. V lost 3 bases and J lost 1; bases outside the gene matches: 2. The germline V gene encodes CDR1 SGHRS and CDR2 YFSETQ. For the CDR3, the DNA is TGCGCCAGCAGCTGGGGACAGCGCACAGATACGCAGTATTTT. Translating it yields CASSWGQRTDTQYF.

V gene TRBV5-1 combines with J gene TRBJ2-5, with D possibly TRBD2 on 7 matching bases. In germline, CDR1 is SGHRS, CDR2 YFSETQ. The CDR3 extends over 14 amino acids. Trimming took 2 bases from V and 10 from J, leaving 18 bases between them. The CDR3 DNA is TGCGCCAGCAGCTTCGAGGGGGGGCGTGATGGCCAGTACTTC. Protein product: CASSFEGGRDGQYF.

The rearrangement links TRBV6-1 to TRBJ2-7; weak D call: TRBD2 (6 bases). The germline gives CDR1 MNHNS, CDR2 SASEGT. Trimming pared 0 bases from V and 1 base from J, leaving 16 bases between. The CDR3 length is 17 residues. CDR3 DNA: TGTGCCAGCAGTGAAGCGCAGTGGGGGACTTCTTCCTACGAGCAGTACTTC. It codes for CASSEAQWGTSSYEQYF.

The chain joins TRBV28 to TRBJ1-5, with 9 nucleotides matching TRBD1. V trimming: 7 bases; J trimming: 2 bases; junction bases outside the gene matches: 9. Germline CDR1 is MDHEN and CDR2 is SYDVKM. The CDR3 has 16 amino acids. The CDR3 region has the DNA TGTGCCAGCATACAGGGACAGGGATCAGGCAATCAGCCCCAGCATTTT. This encodes CASIQGQGSGNQPQHF. Based on the CDR3 plus reference TRBV28 and TRBJ1-5, the full variable domain is DVKVTQSSRYLVKRTGEKVFLECVQDMDHENMFWYRQDPGLGLRLIYFSYDVKMKEKGDIPEGYSVSREKKERFSLILESASTNQTSMYLCASIQGQGSGNQPQHFGDGTRLSIL.

The chain employs TRBV2 and TRBJ2-7; no firm D call. Germline V gene lookup returns CDR1 SNHLY and CDR2 FYNNEI. V gave up 4 bases and J gave up 4 bases, with 11 bases separating them. This CDR3 is built from 13 residues. CDR3 nucleotides: TGTGCCAGCAGTGTTTTTCAAGAGTACGAGCAGTACTTC. Translation: CASSVFQEYEQYF.

The chain combines TRBV18 with TRBJ1-3, with 7 bases identical to TRBD1. The V and J ends lost 3 bases and 4 bases, in that order; junction bases with no gene match: 3. CDR1 and CDR2 from the germline V gene are KGHSH and LQKENI. The CDR3 loop spans 14 amino acids. The CDR3 is CASSPRGLGNTIYF. In DNA form, the CDR3 reads TGTGCCAGCTCACCGAGGGGGCTCGGAAACACCATATATTTT.

The chain couples TRBV9 to TRBJ1-3; D ambiguous. The CDR3 totals 16 residues. Trimming pared 0 bases from V and 2 bases from J, leaving 12 bases between. Per the germline V gene, CDR1 is SGDLS and CDR2 is YYNGEE. CDR3 in DNA: TGTGCCAGCAGCGTAGACTTTCTACGCCCTGGAAACACCATATATTTT. Translating gives CASSVDFLRPGNTIYF. The variable domain in full, completed from reference TRBV9 and TRBJ1-3, reads DSGVTQTPKHLITATGQRVTLRCSPRSGDLSVYWYQQSLDQGLQFLIQYYNGEERAKGNILERFSAQQFPDLHSELNLSSLELGDSALYFCASSVDFLRPGNTIYFGEGSWLTVV.

The chain links TRBV5-1 to TRBJ2-5; D is perhaps TRBD2 (5 bases). Trimming stripped 4 bases from V and 2 bases from J, with 9 bases between. Germline lookup yields CDR1 SGHRS and CDR2 YFSETQ. The CDR3 length is 13 residues. CDR3 coding DNA: TGCGCCAGCAGCAATCCGGGGCAAGAGACCCAGTACTTC. Residues: CASSNPGQETQYF.

The chain uses TRBV28 and TRBJ1-6; D might be TRBD1 (5 bases). Germline V lookup: CDR1 MDHEN, CDR2 SYDVKM. Trimming took 6 bases from V and 5 from J, leaving 14 bases between them. The CDR3 has 15 residues. This chain's CDR3 is CASRAGGSNNSPLHF. In nucleotides, the CDR3 is TGTGCCAGCAGGGCGGGGGGGTCCAATAATTCACCCCTCCACTTT.

The sample holds a few counts of this clone. J is TRBJ1-1 and V is TRBV7-9, with D unresolved. V lost 1 base, J lost 5 bases, and 11 bases lay in between. CDR1 and CDR2 from the germline V gene are SEHNR and FQNEAQ (reference sequence). This CDR3 has 14 residues. As DNA, the CDR3 is TGTGCCAGCAGCTTAGTTTCAGCTGGAACTGAAGCTTTCTTT. Residues: CASSLVSAGTEAFF.